This TCR beta chain appears in the sequencing data of a study of OX40 agonist ivuxolimab in advanced cancers. Clones were read by immunoSEQ multiplex PCR, and TCRdb kept only the in-frame ones, dropping some. The sample shows tens of thousands of clones, about 89% of them seen only once. This clone has more than one count but fewer than ten. The TCR was taken from an adult with an advanced solid tumor such as melanoma, head and neck, liver or kidney cancer. The sequenced sample was CD4+ or CD8+ T cells sorted from blood, obtained in a trial of the OX40 agonist ivuxolimab.

CDR3 residues: CASSGLGETQYF. The CDR3, as DNA: TGTGCCAGCAGTGGGCTGGGGGAGACCCAGTACTTC. This chain joins TRBV6-1 and TRBJ2-5; D gene unclear. Trimming took 4 bases from V and 5 from J, leaving 8 bases between them. The CDR3 is made up of 12 amino acids. Germline V gives CDR1 MNHNS, CDR2 SASEGT.